This passage covers 12 T cell receptor beta chains from one sample sequenced in a study of regulatory T cells after allogeneic stem cell transplantation. The TCR beta CDR3 region was amplified from SMARTer RACE cDNA made from RNA. One entry per CDR3 protein results from TCRdb running MiXCR on the 5' RACE reads. Of roughly 890 distinct CDR3 sequences listed, 20% to 25% are singletons. The sample was sorted CD4+ T cells from blood (whether regulatory or conventional is not recorded), taken 30 days after allogeneic stem cell transplant. These receptors were obtained from a human patient who had an allogeneic stem cell transplant, so the T cells may come from the graft donor.

About this clonotype itself: This may stem from a read error, because a much larger clone lies one nucleotide away. This rearrangement joins TRBV27 to TRBJ2-6, with 11 bases matching TRBD1. The CDR3 extends over 16 amino acids. From germline, CDR1 is MNHEY and CDR2 SMNVEV (reference sequence). The DNA for the CDR3 is TGTGCCAGCGGCCACGGACAGGGGGCTGGGGCCAACGTCCCGACTTTC. Residues: CASGHGQGAGANVPTF.

This clonotype is judged hyperexpanded. The chain couples TRBV29-1 to TRBJ2-3, with a tentative D call TRBD1 (5 bases). There are 14 residues in the CDR3. Trimming left V 1 base short and J 2 bases short, with 10 bases between. From germline, CDR1 is SQVTM and CDR2 ANQGSEA. The CDR3 protein is CSVEGRGVTDTQYF. The CDR3 DNA is TGCAGCGTTGAAGGAAGGGGCGTCACAGATACGCAGTATTTT.

Judged by abundance, this clonotype is medium-sized. V and J are TRBV30 and TRBJ2-7; 9 bases line up with TRBD2. V shed 1 base, J shed 5 bases, and the junction held 6 bases outside the gene matches. The CDR3 spans 14 residues. The germline V gene has CDR1 GTSNPN and CDR2 SVGIG (reference sequence). The chain's CDR3 is CAWSAGLAIHEQYF. The CDR3 DNA follows: TGTGCCTGGAGTGCCGGACTAGCGATCCACGAGCAGTACTTC.

Comment on this clonotype: The conserved phenylalanine or tryptophan normally closing the CDR3 is absent here, so this likely arose from a read error. The CDR3 here is CSARPVGVRSEQFL. As DNA, the CDR3 is TGCAGTGCCCGGCCAGTCGGGGTTAGGAGTGAGCAGTTCTTA. The chain links TRBV20-1 to TRBJ2-1; D might be TRBD2 (5 bases). The ends were cut back, 6 bases at V and 9 bases at J, with 21 bases in the middle. The CDR3 is 14 residues long. Germline V gives CDR1 DFQATT, CDR2 SNEGSKA (reference sequence).

The chain links TRBV18 to TRBJ1-2; D unresolved. The CDR3 length is 13 residues. With 3 bases removed from V and 0 bases from J, the gap between germline ends came to 5 bases. Germline CDR1 KGHSH, CDR2 LQKENI. CDR3 nucleotides: TGTGCCAGCTCACCTGGGCCTAACTATGGCTACACCTTC. It specifies CASSPGPNYGYTF.

This clonotype has more than one count but fewer than ten. Here the CDR3 omits its conserved ending phenylalanine or tryptophan, so a read error is the likely source. The V call is TRBV30, the J call TRBJ2-7, with 15 bases fitting TRBD2. J gave up 1 base and V 5 bases, and 3 bases lay outside the gene matches. Germline V gives CDR1 GTSNPN, CDR2 SVGIG (reference sequence). The CDR3 runs 15 residues. DNA for the CDR3: TGTGCCTGGGGGACTAGCGGGAGGAAATCCTACGAGCAGTACCTC. Protein sequence: CAWGTSGRKSYEQYL.

The J gene is TRBJ2-7, the V gene TRBV3-1; 7 bases align to TRBD2. CDR3 length: 11 amino acids. With V trimmed by 5 bases and J by 7 bases, 2 bases remained unmatched. In germline, CDR1 is LGHDT, CDR2 YNNKEL (reference sequence). CDR3 bases: TGTGCCAGCAGCATGGGAGGGGAGCAGTACTTC. Protein product: CASSMGGEQYF.

Sample share makes this clonotype medium-sized. The chain couples TRBV20-1 to TRBJ2-5; either TRBD1 or TRBD2 may fit D (6 bases each). CDR3 length equals 15 residues. Trimming took off 3 bases at V and 1 base at J, with 15 bases between the two ends. Germline assignment: CDR1 DFQATT and CDR2 SNEGSKA (reference sequence). This chain's CDR3 is CSASWDSGAQETQYF. CDR3 coding DNA: TGCAGTGCTAGCTGGGACTCAGGGGCCCAAGAGACCCAGTACTTC.

This chain connects TRBV20-1 to TRBJ2-7; 10 positions match TRBD1. Trimming removed 4 bases from V and 6 bases from J; junction bases left unmatched: 6. Germline CDR1 DFQATT, CDR2 SNEGSKA (reference sequence). This CDR3 spans 13 amino acids. Written as DNA, the CDR3 is TGCAGTGCTACCGGGACAGGGGTGGGCGAGCAGTACTTC. As protein: CSATGTGVGEQYF.

In its sample, this clonotype ranks as large. The chain carries TRBV2 and TRBJ2-7; possible D gene TRBD1, 6 bases. The CDR3 has 14 amino acids. Trimming shortened V by 6 bases and J by 2 bases, and 14 bases separated the two germline ends. Germline CDR1 is SNHLY and CDR2 is FYNNEI. The CDR3 nucleotides read TGTGCCAGCAGCCCGGGACACCCAACCTACGAGCAGTACTTC. Translating gives CASSPGHPTYEQYF.

On this clonotype itself: This may be a read error, as it is one base from a much larger clone. Likely a read error: the CDR3 ends without its conserved phenylalanine or tryptophan. The chain employs TRBV18 and TRBJ2-3; D is unclear. The CDR3 loop spans 13 amino acids. Germline values: CDR1 KGHSH, CDR2 LQKENI. CDR3 sequence: CASSPPLSDTQYL. The DNA for the CDR3 is TGTGCCAGCTCCCCACCCCTATCAGATACGCAGTATTTG.

This clonotype was seen a few times. A much larger clone differs from this one at a single base, so this may be a read error. The chain joins TRBV6-1 to TRBJ1-4; D is undetermined. The germline V and J ends were trimmed by 6 bases and 12 bases, with 17 bases remaining between them. CDR3 length: 13 amino acids. The germline V gene encodes CDR1 MNHNS and CDR2 SASEGT. CDR3: CASSGSVLRELFF. CDR3 in DNA: TGTGCCAGCAGCGGGTCGGTTTTAAGAGAACTGTTTTTT.